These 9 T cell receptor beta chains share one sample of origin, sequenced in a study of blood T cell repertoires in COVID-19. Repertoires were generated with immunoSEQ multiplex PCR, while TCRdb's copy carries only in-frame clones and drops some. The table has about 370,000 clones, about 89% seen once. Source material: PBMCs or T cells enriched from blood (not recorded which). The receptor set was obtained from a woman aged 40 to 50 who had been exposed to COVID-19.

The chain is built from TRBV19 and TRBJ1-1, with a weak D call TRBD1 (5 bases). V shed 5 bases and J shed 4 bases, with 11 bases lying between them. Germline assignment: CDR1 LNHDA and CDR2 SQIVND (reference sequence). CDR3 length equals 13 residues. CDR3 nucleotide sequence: TGTGCCAGTAGTCAGGAGGGGACCACTGAAGCTTTCTTT. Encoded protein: CASSQEGTTEAFF. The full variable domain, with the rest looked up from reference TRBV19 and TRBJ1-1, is DGGITQSPKYLFRKEGQNVTLSCEQNLNHDAMYWYRQDPGQGLRLIYYSQIVNDFQKGDIAEGYSVSREKKESFPLTVTSAQKNPTAFYLCASSQEGTTEAFFGQGTRLTVV.

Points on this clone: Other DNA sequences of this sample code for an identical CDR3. Here the CDR3 reads CASSPRQGTNEKLFF. Written as DNA, the CDR3 is TGTGCCAGCTCACCCCGACAGGGGACTAATGAAAAACTGTTTTTT. The rearrangement joins TRBV18 to TRBJ1-4, with 8 bases that match TRBD1. CDR1 is KGHSH and CDR2 is LQKENI in the germline V gene. This CDR3 comprises 15 residues. V shed 3 bases, J shed 2 bases, and the junction held 2 bases outside the gene matches.

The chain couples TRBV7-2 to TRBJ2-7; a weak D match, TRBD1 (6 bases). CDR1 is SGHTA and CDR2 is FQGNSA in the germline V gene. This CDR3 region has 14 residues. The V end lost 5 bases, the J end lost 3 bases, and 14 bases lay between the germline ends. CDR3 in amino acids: CASSHRHRDYEQYF. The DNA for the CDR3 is TGTGCCAGCAGCCACCGCCACAGGGACTACGAGCAGTACTTC. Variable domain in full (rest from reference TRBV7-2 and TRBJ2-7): GAGVSQSPSNKVTEKGKDVELRCDPISGHTALYWYRQSLGQGLEFLIYFQGNSAPDKSGLPSDRFSAERTGGSVSTLTIQRTQQEDSAVYLCASSHRHRDYEQYFGPGTRLTVT.

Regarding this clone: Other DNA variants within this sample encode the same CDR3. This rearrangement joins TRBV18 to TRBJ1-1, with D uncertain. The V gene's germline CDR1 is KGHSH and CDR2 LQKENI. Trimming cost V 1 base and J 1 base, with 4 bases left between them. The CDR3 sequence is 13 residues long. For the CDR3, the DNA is TGTGCCAGCTCACCACTTCAGAACACTGAAGCTTTCTTT. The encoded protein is CASSPLQNTEAFF.

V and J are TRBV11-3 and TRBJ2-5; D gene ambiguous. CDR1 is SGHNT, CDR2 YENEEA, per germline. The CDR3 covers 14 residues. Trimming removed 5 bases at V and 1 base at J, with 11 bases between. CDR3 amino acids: CASSPRFGQETQYF. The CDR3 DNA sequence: TGTGCCAGCAGCCCCCGTTTCGGCCAAGAGACCCAGTACTTC.

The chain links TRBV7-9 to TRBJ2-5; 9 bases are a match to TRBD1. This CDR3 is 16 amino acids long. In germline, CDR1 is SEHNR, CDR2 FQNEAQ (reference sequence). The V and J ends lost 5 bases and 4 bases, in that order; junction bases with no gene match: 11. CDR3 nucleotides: TGTGCCAGCAGCCTAGGGGGGACAGGGAGAGGAGAGACCCAGTACTTC. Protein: CASSLGGTGRGETQYF.

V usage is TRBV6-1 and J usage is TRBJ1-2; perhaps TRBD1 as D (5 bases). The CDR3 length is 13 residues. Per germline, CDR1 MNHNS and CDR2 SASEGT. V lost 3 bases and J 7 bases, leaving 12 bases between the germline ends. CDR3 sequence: CASSDGGVGGYTF. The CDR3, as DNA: TGTGCCAGCAGTGATGGGGGGGTAGGTGGCTACACCTTC.

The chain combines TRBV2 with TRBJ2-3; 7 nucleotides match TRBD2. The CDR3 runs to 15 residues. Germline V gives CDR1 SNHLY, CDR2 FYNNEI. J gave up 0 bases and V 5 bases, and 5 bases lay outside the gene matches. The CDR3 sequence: CASSSSSGSTDTQYF. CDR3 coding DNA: TGTGCCAGCAGTTCGAGTAGCGGGAGCACAGATACGCAGTATTTT.

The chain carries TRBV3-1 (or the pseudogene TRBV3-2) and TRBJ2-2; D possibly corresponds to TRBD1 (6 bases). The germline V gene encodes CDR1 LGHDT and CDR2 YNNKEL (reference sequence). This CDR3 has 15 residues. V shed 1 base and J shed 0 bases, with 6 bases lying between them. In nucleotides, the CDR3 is TGTGCCAGCAGCCAAGGGACAGCGAACACCGGGGAGCTGTTTTTT. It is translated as CASSQGTANTGELFF.